The 11 T cell receptor beta chains below all came from one sample that was sequenced in a study of long-term antiretroviral therapy in people with HIV. Investigators performed immunoSEQ version v3.0 at survey level. Sequenced by immunoSEQ multiplex PCR; TCRdb stores in-frame clones only, minus some. The sample gives approximately 33,000 clones, about 80% of which show up once; approximately 8% is in the top ten. The material sequenced was unsorted PBMCs, taken 0.4 years before starting antiretroviral therapy. Every receptor here comes from a man between 18 and 29 years old with HIV.

The chain is built from TRBV6-1 and TRBJ1-5; D unclear. The length of the CDR3 is 13 residues. From germline, CDR1 is MNHNS and CDR2 SASEGT. V was trimmed by 4 bases and J by 7 bases, leaving 11 bases between them. Here the CDR3 reads CASSAGFEQPQHF. The DNA for the CDR3 is TGTGCCAGCAGTGCGGGATTCGAACAGCCCCAGCATTTT.

Written as DNA, the CDR3 is TGTGCCACCAGCAGAGCGGCAGATACGCAGTATTTT. Translated: CATSRAADTQYF. V is TRBV15 and J is TRBJ2-3; unclear D gene. Germline CDR1 and CDR2: LNHNV and YYDKDF (reference sequence). Trimming took 1 base from V and 4 from J, leaving 3 bases between them. This CDR3 comprises 12 residues.

The chain employs TRBV23-1 and TRBJ2-7, with D uncertain. TRBV23-1 is placed among ORFs of uncertain function. Trimming took off 3 bases at V and 3 bases at J, with 15 bases between the two ends. There are 15 residues in the CDR3. CDR3 amino acids: CASSHTTAYYYEQYF. In DNA form, the CDR3 reads TGCGCCAGCAGTCACACGACTGCATACTACTACGAGCAGTACTTC.

This clone showed up just a few times. The chain is built from TRBV11-2 and TRBJ1-3, with D possibly matching TRBD1 (6 bases). With 1 base removed from V and 4 bases from J, the gap between germline ends came to 17 bases. From germline, CDR1 is SGHAT and CDR2 FQNNGV. The CDR3 totals 17 residues. The CDR3 spells CASSLVPGQGEGNTIYF. The CDR3 DNA follows: TGTGCCAGCAGCTTAGTTCCGGGACAAGGAGAAGGAAACACCATATATTTT. Full variable domain (outside the CDR3, taken from reference TRBV11-2 and TRBJ1-3): EAGVAQSPRYKIIEKRQSVAFWCNPISGHATLYWYQQILGQGPKLLIQFQNNGVVDDSQLPKDRFSAERLKGVDSTLKIQPAKLEDSAVYLCASSLVPGQGEGNTIYFGEGSWLTVV.

J is TRBJ2-2 and V is TRBV28; tentative D call: TRBD2 (6 bases). Deletions cut 3 bases from V and 5 bases from J, with 16 bases between. From germline, CDR1 is MDHEN and CDR2 SYDVKM. This CDR3 is built from 16 residues. CDR3 nucleotides: TGTGCCAGCAGTTTCTTCGGGACTCGGGGTACCGGGGAGCTGTTTTTT. It is translated as CASSFFGTRGTGELFF. Drawing the rest from reference TRBV28 and TRBJ2-2, the complete variable domain is DVKVTQSSRYLVKRTGEKVFLECVQDMDHENMFWYRQDPGLGLRLIYFSYDVKMKEKGDIPEGYSVSREKKERFSLILESASTNQTSMYLCASSFFGTRGTGELFFGEGSRLTVL.

This clone was observed once. This chain connects TRBV29-1 to TRBJ1-1; maybe TRBD1 (5 bases). Trimming cost V 7 bases and J 6 bases, with 12 bases left between them. Germline V gene data show CDR1 as SQVTM and CDR2 as ANQGSEA. The CDR3 contains 11 residues. The CDR3 reads CSAGPSAEAFF. The DNA of the CDR3 is TGCAGCGCGGGACCCTCCGCTGAAGCTTTCTTT.

The genes are TRBV10-3 and TRBJ2-7, with D tentatively TRBD2 (5 bases). The CDR3 length is 15 residues. The germline V gene has CDR1 ENHRY and CDR2 SYGVKD. Trimming left V 6 bases short and J 6 bases short, with 21 bases between. The CDR3 bases are TGTGCCATCAGGTTAGGCGGACCGGGATCTCTCGAGCAGTACTTC. Protein product: CAIRLGGPGSLEQYF.

V gene TRBV7-2 combines with J gene TRBJ2-7, with TRBD2 matching over 10 bases. Germline V CDR1 and CDR2: SGHTA, FQGNSA. Germline trimming cut 4 bases from V and 2 bases from J; bases unmatched to any gene: 5. The CDR3 totals 15 residues. The CDR3 here is CASSYGLAETYEQYF. The CDR3 region has the DNA TGTGCCAGCAGCTATGGACTAGCGGAGACCTACGAGCAGTACTTC.

In nucleotides, the CDR3 is TGTGCCAGCAGCGTAGCCCTGATAAATCCAAGGAATGAGCAGTTCTTC. Protein product: CASSVALINPRNEQFF. This chain uses TRBV9 with TRBJ2-1; D is ambiguous. V was cut by 0 bases and J by 7 bases, with 17 bases left in between. Germline loops: CDR1 SGDLS, CDR2 YYNGEE. CDR3 length: 16 amino acids.

This chain connects TRBV7-3 to TRBJ2-7; D may correspond to TRBD1 or TRBD2 (5 bases each). Trimming removed 5 bases at V and 3 bases at J, with 11 bases between. The CDR3 is 13 amino acids. The germline gives CDR1 SGHTA, CDR2 FQGTGA. The CDR3 region is CASSTGPIYEQYF. The CDR3 bases are TGTGCCAGCAGCACGGGACCTATCTACGAGCAGTACTTC.

The rearrangement uses TRBV7-9 and TRBJ1-5; D is unresolved. CDR1 and CDR2 (germline): SEHNR, FQNEAQ (reference sequence). The CDR3 length is 13 residues. Deletions cut 5 bases from V and 0 bases from J, with 5 bases between. CDR3 sequence (DNA): TGTGCCAGCAGCCTACATAGCAATCAGCCCCAGCATTTT. Residues: CASSLHSNQPQHF. The entire variable domain, with the rest obtained from reference TRBV7-9 and TRBJ1-5, is as follows: DTGVSQNPRHKITKRGQNVTFRCDPISEHNRLYWYRQTLGQGPEFLTYFQNEAQLEKSRLLSDRFSAERPKGSFSTLEIQRTEQGDSAMYLCASSLHSNQPQHFGDGTRLSIL.